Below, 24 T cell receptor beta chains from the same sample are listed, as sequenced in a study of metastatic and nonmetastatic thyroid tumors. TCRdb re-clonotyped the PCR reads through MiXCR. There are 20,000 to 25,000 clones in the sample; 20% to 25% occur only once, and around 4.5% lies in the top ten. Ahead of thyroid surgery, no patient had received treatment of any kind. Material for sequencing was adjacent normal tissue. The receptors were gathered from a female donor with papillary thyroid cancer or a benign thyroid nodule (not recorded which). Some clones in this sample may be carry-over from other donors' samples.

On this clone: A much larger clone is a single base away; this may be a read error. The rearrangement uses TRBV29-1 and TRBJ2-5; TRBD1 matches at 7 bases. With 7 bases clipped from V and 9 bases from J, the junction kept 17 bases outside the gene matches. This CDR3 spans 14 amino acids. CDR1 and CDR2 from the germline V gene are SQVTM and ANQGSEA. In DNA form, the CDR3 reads TGCAGCGCCTCTTCTCTCGACAGGGACAAGGCCCAGTACTTC. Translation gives CSASSLDRDKAQYF.

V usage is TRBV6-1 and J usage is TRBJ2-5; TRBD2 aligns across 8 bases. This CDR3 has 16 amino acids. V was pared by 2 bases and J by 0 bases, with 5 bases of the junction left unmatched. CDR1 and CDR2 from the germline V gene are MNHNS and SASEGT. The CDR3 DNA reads TGTGCCAGCAGTGAATGGGGCGGGGGGAACCAAGAGACCCAGTACTTC. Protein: CASSEWGGGNQETQYF.

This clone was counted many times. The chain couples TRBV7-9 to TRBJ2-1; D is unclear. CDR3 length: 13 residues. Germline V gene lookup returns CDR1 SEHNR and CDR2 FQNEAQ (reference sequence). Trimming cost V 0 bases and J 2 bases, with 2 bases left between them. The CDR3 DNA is TGTGCCAGCAGCTTAGCCCCCTACAATGAGCAGTTCTTC. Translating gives CASSLAPYNEQFF.

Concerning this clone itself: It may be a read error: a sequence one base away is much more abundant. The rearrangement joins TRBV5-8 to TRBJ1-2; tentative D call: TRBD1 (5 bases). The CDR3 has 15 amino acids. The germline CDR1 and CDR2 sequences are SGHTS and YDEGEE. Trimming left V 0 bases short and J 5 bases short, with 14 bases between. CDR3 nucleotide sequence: TGTGCCAGCAGCTTGGTGAGGCCAGGGAAATATGGCTACACCTTC. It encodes CASSLVRPGKYGYTF.

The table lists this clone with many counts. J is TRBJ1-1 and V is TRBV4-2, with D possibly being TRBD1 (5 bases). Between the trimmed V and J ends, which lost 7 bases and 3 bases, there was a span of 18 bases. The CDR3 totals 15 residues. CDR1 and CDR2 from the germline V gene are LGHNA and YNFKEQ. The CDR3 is CASTPRRTGDTEAFF. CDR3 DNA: TGTGCCAGCACCCCGCGGAGAACGGGGGACACTGAAGCTTTCTTT.

Here the CDR3 reads CASSLTRVTEAFF. In DNA form, the CDR3 reads TGTGCCAGCAGCTTAACAAGGGTCACTGAAGCTTTCTTT. This chain joins TRBV7-3 and TRBJ1-1; D is ambiguous. Germline assignment: CDR1 SGHTA and CDR2 FQGTGA. The CDR3 totals 13 residues. Between the trimmed V and J ends, which lost 0 bases and 4 bases, there was a span of 6 bases.

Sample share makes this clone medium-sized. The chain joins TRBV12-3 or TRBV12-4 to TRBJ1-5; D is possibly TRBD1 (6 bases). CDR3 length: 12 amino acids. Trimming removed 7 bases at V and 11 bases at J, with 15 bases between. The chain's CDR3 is CASTWGPGAQHF. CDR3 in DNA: TGTGCCAGCACCTGGGGGCCAGGGGCCCAGCATTTT.

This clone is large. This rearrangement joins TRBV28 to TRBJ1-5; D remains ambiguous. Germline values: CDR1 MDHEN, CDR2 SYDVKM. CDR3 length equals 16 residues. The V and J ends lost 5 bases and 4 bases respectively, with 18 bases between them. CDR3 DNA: TGTGCCAGCAGTCCGCGGGTGGTGACGGGGAATCAGCCCCAGCATTTT. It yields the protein CASSPRVVTGNQPQHF.

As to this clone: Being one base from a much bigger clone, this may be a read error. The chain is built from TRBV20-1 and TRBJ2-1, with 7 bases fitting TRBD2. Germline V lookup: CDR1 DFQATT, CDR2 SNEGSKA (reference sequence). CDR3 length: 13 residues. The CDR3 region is CSASPRTSREQFF. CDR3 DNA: TGCAGCGCTAGTCCCCGGACTAGTCGTGAGCAGTTCTTC.

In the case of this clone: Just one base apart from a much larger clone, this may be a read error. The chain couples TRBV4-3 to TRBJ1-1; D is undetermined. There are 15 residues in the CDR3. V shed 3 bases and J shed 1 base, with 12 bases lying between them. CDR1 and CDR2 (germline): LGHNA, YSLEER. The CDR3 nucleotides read TGCGCCAGCAGCCATGGTCTGTCGGGGAACACTGAAGCTTTCTTT. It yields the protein CASSHGLSGNTEAFF.

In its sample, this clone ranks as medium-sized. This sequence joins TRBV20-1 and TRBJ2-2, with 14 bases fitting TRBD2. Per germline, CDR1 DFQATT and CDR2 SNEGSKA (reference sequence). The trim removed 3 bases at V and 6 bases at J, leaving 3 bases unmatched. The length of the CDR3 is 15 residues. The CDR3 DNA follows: TGCAGTGCTAGCCTGACTAGCGGGAGGGCCGGGGAGCTGTTTTTT. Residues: CSASLTSGRAGELFF.

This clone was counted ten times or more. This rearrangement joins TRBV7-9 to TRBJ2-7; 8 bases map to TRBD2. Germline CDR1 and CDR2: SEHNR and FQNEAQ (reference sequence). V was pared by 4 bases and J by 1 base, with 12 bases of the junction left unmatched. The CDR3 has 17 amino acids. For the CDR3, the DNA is TGTGCCAGCAGCTACGTGACGCGGGGGGACGGGTCCTACGAGCAGTACTTC. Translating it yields CASSYVTRGDGSYEQYF.

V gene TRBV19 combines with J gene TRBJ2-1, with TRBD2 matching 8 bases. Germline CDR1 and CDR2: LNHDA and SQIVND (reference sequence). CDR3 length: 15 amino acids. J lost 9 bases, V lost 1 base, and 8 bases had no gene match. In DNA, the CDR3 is TGTGCCAGTAGTATAGCGGGAGGGATGAGGGGTGAGCAGTTCTTC. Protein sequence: CASSIAGGMRGEQFF.

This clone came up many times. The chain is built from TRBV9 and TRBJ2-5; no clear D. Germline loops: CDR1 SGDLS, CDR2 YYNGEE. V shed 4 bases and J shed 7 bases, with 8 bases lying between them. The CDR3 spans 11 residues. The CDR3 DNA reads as TGTGCCAGCAGCACCCTGGGGACCCAGTACTTC. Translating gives CASSTLGTQYF.

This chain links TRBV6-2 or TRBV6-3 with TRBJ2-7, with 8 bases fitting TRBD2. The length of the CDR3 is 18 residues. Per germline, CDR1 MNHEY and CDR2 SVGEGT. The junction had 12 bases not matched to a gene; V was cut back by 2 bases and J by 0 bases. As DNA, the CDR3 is TGTGCCAGCAGTTACAGTCTACTAGCGGAGGACAGCTCCTACGAGCAGTACTTC. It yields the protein CASSYSLLAEDSSYEQYF.

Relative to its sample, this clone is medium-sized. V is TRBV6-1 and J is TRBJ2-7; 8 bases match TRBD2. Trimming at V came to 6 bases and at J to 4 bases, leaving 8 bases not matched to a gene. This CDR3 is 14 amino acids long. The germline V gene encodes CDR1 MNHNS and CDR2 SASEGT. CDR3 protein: CASSHSGRWYEQYF. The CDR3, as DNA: TGTGCCAGCAGCCACAGCGGGAGATGGTACGAGCAGTACTTC.

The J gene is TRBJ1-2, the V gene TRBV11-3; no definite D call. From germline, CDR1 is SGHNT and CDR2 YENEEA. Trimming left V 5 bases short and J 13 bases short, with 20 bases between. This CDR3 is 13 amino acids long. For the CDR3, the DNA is TGTGCCAGCAGCCCTGAAGGTTTGTCTAGCTGCACCTTC. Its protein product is CASSPEGLSSCTF.

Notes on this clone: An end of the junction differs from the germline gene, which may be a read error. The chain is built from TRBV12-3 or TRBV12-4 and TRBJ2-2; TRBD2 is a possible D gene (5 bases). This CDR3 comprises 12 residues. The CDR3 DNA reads TGTGCCAGCAGTCTAAACACCGGGGAGCCGTTTTTC. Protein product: CASSLNTGEPFF.

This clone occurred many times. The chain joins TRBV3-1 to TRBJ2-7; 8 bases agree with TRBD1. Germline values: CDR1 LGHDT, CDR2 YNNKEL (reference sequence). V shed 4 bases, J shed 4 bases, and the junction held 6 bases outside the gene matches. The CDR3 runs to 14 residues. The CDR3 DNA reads TGTGCCAGCAGCCCTACAGGGGGGCCGTACGAGCAGTACTTC. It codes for CASSPTGGPYEQYF.

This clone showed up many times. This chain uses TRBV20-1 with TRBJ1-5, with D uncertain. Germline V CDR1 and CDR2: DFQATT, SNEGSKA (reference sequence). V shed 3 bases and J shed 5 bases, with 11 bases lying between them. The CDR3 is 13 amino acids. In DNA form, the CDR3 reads TGCAGTGCTAGGACGGAGGAGCATCAGCCCCAGCATTTT. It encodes CSARTEEHQPQHF.

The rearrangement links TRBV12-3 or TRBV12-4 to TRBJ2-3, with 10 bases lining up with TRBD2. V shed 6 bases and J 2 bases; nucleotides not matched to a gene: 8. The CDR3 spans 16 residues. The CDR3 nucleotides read TGTGCCAGCAGGCTAGCGGGAGCCCCTAACACAGATACGCAGTATTTT. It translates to CASRLAGAPNTDTQYF.

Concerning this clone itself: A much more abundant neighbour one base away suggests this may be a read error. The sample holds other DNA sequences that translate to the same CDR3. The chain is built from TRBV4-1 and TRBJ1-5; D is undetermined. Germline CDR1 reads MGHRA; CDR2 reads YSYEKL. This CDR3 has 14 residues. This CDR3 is CASSQLGSDQPQHF. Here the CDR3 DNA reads TGTGCCAGCAGCCAACTGGGTTCTGATCAGCCCCAGCATTTT.

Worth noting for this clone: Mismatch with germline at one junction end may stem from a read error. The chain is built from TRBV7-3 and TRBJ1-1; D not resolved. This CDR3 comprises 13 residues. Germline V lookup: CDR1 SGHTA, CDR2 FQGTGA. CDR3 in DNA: TGTGCCAACAGCCTCGAAGTTGTGTCAGAAGCTTTCTTT. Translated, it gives CANSLEVVSEAFF.

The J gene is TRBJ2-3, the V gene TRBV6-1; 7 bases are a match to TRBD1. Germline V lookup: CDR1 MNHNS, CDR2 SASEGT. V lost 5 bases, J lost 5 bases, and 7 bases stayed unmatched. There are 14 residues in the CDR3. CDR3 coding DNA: TGTGCCAGCAGTCTAGGGGGCGCGAAAGATACGCAGTATTTT. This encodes CASSLGGAKDTQYF.